The 30 T cell receptor beta chains below come from one sample, sequenced in a study of cytomegalovirus exposure and HLA in healthy donors. Primers included in the PCR were 60 Vbeta and 13 Jbeta primers. Measured with immunoSEQ multiplex PCR; TCRdb has only the in-frame clones, and not every one. Its table lists more than 130,000 clones. Sequenced material: PBMCs. All receptors come from a man aged 40-49 years in good health and CMV-seronegative.

The J gene is TRBJ2-5, the V gene TRBV11-2; 8 bases match TRBD2. This CDR3 spans 15 amino acids. Germline CDR1 and CDR2: SGHAT and FQNNGV. V trimming: 0 bases; J trimming: 1 base; junction bases outside the gene matches: 1. The CDR3 here is CASSLDRGGQETQYF. Written as DNA, the CDR3 is TGTGCCAGCAGCTTAGACCGGGGGGGCCAAGAGACCCAGTACTTC.

This sequence joins TRBV5-1 and TRBJ2-7; 10 bases map to TRBD1. CDR3 length: 13 amino acids. CDR1 is SGHRS, CDR2 YFSETQ, per germline. V dropped 9 bases and J dropped 1; count of bases not matched to a gene: 4. CDR3 sequence: CANAGQGSYEQYF. The CDR3 nucleotides read TGCGCCAACGCGGGACAGGGGTCCTACGAGCAGTACTTC.

The chain links TRBV5-6 to TRBJ2-3, with 8 bases that match TRBD2. Germline CDR1 reads SGHDT; CDR2 reads YYEEEE. V dropped 5 bases and J dropped 1; count of bases not matched to a gene: 3. This CDR3 comprises 14 residues. CDR3 bases: TGTGCCAGCAGACCGCGGGGGGGCACAGATACGCAGTATTTT. Protein product: CASRPRGGTDTQYF.

The chain links TRBV29-1 to TRBJ2-7; 8 bases are a match to TRBD1. The germline CDR1 and CDR2 sequences are SQVTM and ANQGSEA. The CDR3 is 14 residues long. After removal of 1 base from V and 1 base from J, the junction contained 3 bases not matched to a gene. CDR3 nucleotide sequence: TGCAGCGTTGAAGCCGGACAGGGATCCTACGAGCAGTACTTC. It specifies CSVEAGQGSYEQYF.

The chain links TRBV5-1 to TRBJ2-7; a weak D match, TRBD1 (6 bases). V was pared by 3 bases and J by 5 bases, with 12 bases between. The germline V gene encodes CDR1 SGHRS and CDR2 YFSETQ. The CDR3 has 13 amino acids. The CDR3 region is CASSSGHPDEQYF. The CDR3 nucleotides are TGCGCCAGCAGCTCGGGACATCCTGACGAGCAGTACTTC. Full variable domain (remainder filled in from reference TRBV5-1 and TRBJ2-7): KAGVTQTPRYLIKTRGQQVTLSCSPISGHRSVSWYQQTPGQGLQFLFEYFSETQRNKGNFPGRFSGRQFSNSRSEMNVSTLELGDSALYLCASSSGHPDEQYFGPGTRLTVT.

This chain links TRBV6-6 with TRBJ1-1, with no clear D. Germline assignment: CDR1 MNHNY and CDR2 SVGAGI (reference sequence). The CDR3 consists of 13 residues. V lost 4 bases to trimming and J lost 1 base, with 7 bases between them. The CDR3 nucleotides read TGTGCCAGCAGTTCCCGGGAGAACACTGAAGCTTTCTTT. It encodes CASSSRENTEAFF.

This chain connects TRBV6-6 to TRBJ1-3; 7 nucleotides agree with TRBD1. Germline CDR1 and CDR2: MNHNY and SVGAGI (reference sequence). J was trimmed by 0 bases and V by 4 bases; bases with no gene match: 0. This CDR3 has 14 residues. CDR3 residues: CASSWDSSGNTIYF. The CDR3 bases are TGTGCCAGCAGTTGGGACAGCTCTGGAAACACCATATATTTT.

The gene calls are TRBV27 and TRBJ1-4, with a weak D call TRBD1 (6 bases). V shed 8 bases and J shed 3 bases, with 16 bases lying between them. Germline-derived CDR1 and CDR2 are MNHEY and SMNVEV (reference sequence). The length of the CDR3 is 15 residues. CDR3 amino acids: CASSLGAVANEKLFF. The DNA of the CDR3 is TGTGCCAGCTCACTGGGGGCAGTAGCTAATGAAAAACTGTTTTTT.

DNA for the CDR3: TGTGCCAGCAGGCGACAGGGTGGGCAGCCCCAGCATTTT. Its protein product is CASRRQGGQPQHF. The V gene is TRBV2, the J gene TRBJ1-5; TRBD1 agrees at 7 bases. This CDR3 region has 13 residues. V shed 6 bases and J 7 bases; nucleotides not matched to a gene: 6. Germline V gene data show CDR1 as SNHLY and CDR2 as FYNNEI.

V gene TRBV9 combines with J gene TRBJ2-2; a weak D match, TRBD2 (6 bases). The CDR3 spans 13 residues. V gave up 2 bases and J gave up 5 bases, with 7 bases separating them. From germline, CDR1 is SGDLS and CDR2 YYNGEE. The CDR3: CASSVGTTGELFF. The CDR3 DNA follows: TGTGCCAGCAGCGTCGGGACTACCGGGGAGCTGTTTTTT. The full variable domain, its missing parts supplied by reference TRBV9 and TRBJ2-2, is DSGVTQTPKHLITATGQRVTLRCSPRSGDLSVYWYQQSLDQGLQFLIQYYNGEERAKGNILERFSAQQFPDLHSELNLSSLELGDSALYFCASSVGTTGELFFGEGSRLTVL.

The chain joins TRBV6-5 to TRBJ2-7; D ambiguous. V lost 0 bases, J lost 0 bases, and 6 bases lay in between. This CDR3 region has 14 residues. The germline CDR1 and CDR2 sequences are MNHEY and SVGAGI. The CDR3 region has the DNA TGTGCCAGCAGTTACTCGGGCTACTCCTACGAGCAGTACTTC. Protein product: CASSYSGYSYEQYF.

The gene calls are TRBV29-1 and TRBJ1-1; no clear D gene. The CDR3 has 12 residues. Trimming took off 3 bases at V and 0 bases at J, with 5 bases between the two ends. In germline, CDR1 is SQVTM, CDR2 ANQGSEA. The CDR3 sequence is CSVDSVNTEAFF. The CDR3 coding sequence is TGCAGCGTTGATAGTGTGAACACTGAAGCTTTCTTT.

This chain uses TRBV12-2 with TRBJ1-4. TRBV12-2 is a recognized pseudogene. The CDR3 consists of 15 residues. CDR3 bases: TGTGCAAGTCGCCTCCCCGGAGGGCCTAATGAAAAACTGTTTTTT. Amino acids: CASRLPGGPNEKLFF.

This chain joins TRBV28 and TRBJ1-4, with 8 bases identical to TRBD1. This CDR3 is built from 15 residues. V shed 6 bases, J shed 8 bases, and the junction held 11 bases outside the gene matches. Germline V gene data show CDR1 as MDHEN and CDR2 as SYDVKM. CDR3 in DNA: TGTGCCAGCAGCTTAATACAGGGGGTTGGGGAAAAACTGTTTTTT. It yields the protein CASSLIQGVGEKLFF.

The chain employs TRBV6-1 and TRBJ2-7, with D maybe TRBD2 (6 bases). The CDR3 length is 14 residues. Germline lookup yields CDR1 MNHNS and CDR2 SASEGT. Trimming stripped 7 bases from V and 3 bases from J, with 16 bases between. The CDR3 DNA reads as TGTGCCAGCAACCCACTAGCTGCTCTCTACGAGCAGTACTTC. It yields the protein CASNPLAALYEQYF.

The chain is built from TRBV2 and TRBJ2-5; 7 positions agree with TRBD1. This CDR3 contains 15 residues. CDR1 is SNHLY, CDR2 FYNNEI, per germline. The J segment lost 5 bases and the V segment lost 7 bases, leaving 13 bases of the junction unmatched. CDR3 sequence (DNA): TGTGCCAGCAAAGAACTAGGACAGGATAGCGAGACCCAGTACTTC. Its protein product is CASKELGQDSETQYF. The full variable domain, with the rest looked up from reference TRBV2 and TRBJ2-5, is EPEVTQTPSHQVTQMGQEVILRCVPISNHLYFYWYRQILGQKVEFLVSFYNNEISEKSEIFDDQFSVERPDGSNFTLKIRSTKLEDSAMYFCASKELGQDSETQYFGPGTRLLVL.

The chain combines TRBV4-3 with TRBJ1-1, with TRBD1 matching 9 bases. CDR3 length equals 12 residues. V lost 5 bases, J lost 11 bases, and 6 bases stayed unmatched. Per germline, CDR1 LGHNA and CDR2 YSLEER. CDR3 amino acids: CASSGQGRSAFF. The CDR3 DNA reads TGCGCCAGCAGCGGACAGGGGCGGTCGGCTTTCTTT.

This chain uses TRBV7-3 with TRBJ2-3; 8 positions match TRBD1. The germline gives CDR1 SGHTA, CDR2 FQGTGA. V trimming: 6 bases; J trimming: 1 base; junction bases outside the gene matches: 6. This CDR3 is built from 15 residues. The CDR3 sequence is CASSKQGARTDTQYF. In DNA form, the CDR3 reads TGTGCCAGCAGTAAGCAGGGGGCGCGCACAGATACGCAGTATTTT.

The V call is TRBV5-1, the J call TRBJ2-5, with TRBD2 matching 7 bases. The CDR3 runs to 17 residues. The ends lost 0 bases at V and 2 bases at J; junction bases unmatched: 10. Germline V gene sequence: CDR1 SGHRS, CDR2 YFSETQ. The CDR3 nucleotides are TGCGCCAGCAGCTTGGCCCTCCTCCCTAGCGGACAAGAGACCCAGTACTTC. Protein sequence: CASSLALLPSGQETQYF.

The chain joins TRBV6-6 to TRBJ1-1; D remains unclear. This CDR3 spans 13 amino acids. Germline values: CDR1 MNHNY, CDR2 SVGAGI (reference sequence). Trimming cost V 6 bases and J 1 base, with 9 bases left between them. This chain's CDR3 is CASRVGPNTEAFF. The CDR3 nucleotides read TGTGCCAGCAGAGTGGGCCCGAACACTGAAGCTTTCTTT.

The V and J genes are TRBV9 and TRBJ2-7; 8 nucleotides line up with TRBD2. The V and J ends lost 4 bases and 2 bases, in that order; junction bases with no gene match: 11. The CDR3 runs 16 residues. Germline lookup yields CDR1 SGDLS and CDR2 YYNGEE. The CDR3 here is CASSPRGSGGTYEQYF. The CDR3 DNA reads as TGTGCCAGCAGCCCCCGAGGGAGCGGGGGTACCTACGAGCAGTACTTC.

V and J are TRBV18 and TRBJ1-2; 9 bases line up with TRBD1. Trimming at V came to 3 bases and at J to 7 bases, leaving 6 bases not matched to a gene. The CDR3 covers 14 residues. Germline lookup yields CDR1 KGHSH and CDR2 LQKENI. The CDR3 DNA reads as TGTGCCAGCTCACCGGGACAGGGAACCGTTGGCTACACCTTC. It yields the protein CASSPGQGTVGYTF. Full variable domain (rest looked up from reference TRBV18 and TRBJ1-2): NAGVMQNPRHLVRRRGQEARLRCSPMKGHSHVYWYRQLPEEGLKFMVYLQKENIIDESGMPKERFSAEFPKEGPSILRIQQVVRGDSAAYFCASSPGQGTVGYTFGSGTRLTVV.

The rearrangement links TRBV11-1 to TRBJ2-7; 9 nucleotides agree with TRBD2. With 2 bases clipped from V and 4 bases from J, the junction kept 3 bases outside the gene matches. Germline values: CDR1 SGHAT, CDR2 FQDESV (reference sequence). CDR3 length equals 14 residues. This CDR3 reads CASSLSSGEYEQYF. The DNA for the CDR3 is TGTGCCAGCAGCTTATCTAGCGGGGAATACGAGCAGTACTTC.

The CDR3 here is CASRRGHSPLHF. DNA of the CDR3: TGTGCCAGCCGGAGGGGGCATTCACCCCTCCACTTT. This chain joins TRBV14 and TRBJ1-6; 7 positions agree with TRBD1. The CDR3 sequence is 12 residues long. The germline V gene encodes CDR1 SGHDN and CDR2 FVKESK. Trimming removed 8 bases from V and 8 bases from J; junction bases left unmatched: 3.

The V call is TRBV6-6, the J call TRBJ2-4, with D tentatively TRBD1 (5 bases). This CDR3 contains 11 residues. Looked up from germline, CDR1 is MNHNY and CDR2 is SVGAGI (reference sequence). V was trimmed by 5 bases and J by 8 bases, leaving 7 bases between them. In DNA, the CDR3 is TGTGCCAGCAGTCAGGGCGACATTCAGTACTTC. Protein product: CASSQGDIQYF.

The gene calls are TRBV18 and TRBJ2-1; 12 bases align to TRBD2. V lost 3 bases to trimming and J lost 7 bases; unmatched junction nucleotides: 1. The CDR3 is made up of 14 amino acids. Germline V gene sequence: CDR1 KGHSH, CDR2 LQKENI. The CDR3 loop reads CASSPGLAGNEQFF. The CDR3 DNA reads as TGTGCCAGCTCACCCGGACTAGCGGGGAATGAGCAGTTCTTC.

The chain recombines TRBV7-2 with TRBJ1-1; 7 nucleotides match TRBD1. CDR1 and CDR2 (germline): SGHTA, FQGNSA. The V gene end was trimmed by 2 bases and the J gene end by 12 bases; junction bases not matched to a gene: 15. The CDR3 runs to 15 residues. The CDR3 DNA sequence: TGTGCCAGCAGCTTACAGTTTTTAGGACAGGATCATCCTTTCTTT. This gives the protein CASSLQFLGQDHPFF.

The rearrangement joins TRBV18 to TRBJ1-5, with D possibly matching TRBD1 (5 bases). Trimming cost V 6 bases and J 1 base, with 13 bases left between them. CDR3 length: 15 residues. Per germline, CDR1 KGHSH and CDR2 LQKENI. As DNA, the CDR3 is TGTGCCAGCTCCCGTTGGAGGGGAAGCAATCAGCCCCAGCATTTT. The encoded protein is CASSRWRGSNQPQHF.

The chain has TRBV27 and TRBJ2-6, with 7 bases fitting TRBD1. The CDR3 covers 15 residues. CDR1 MNHEY and CDR2 SMNVEV come from the germline V gene (reference sequence). With 9 bases clipped from V and 0 bases from J, the junction kept 5 bases outside the gene matches. Here the CDR3 reads CASYPGGSGANVLTF. The CDR3 DNA is TGTGCCAGTTACCCAGGGGGCTCTGGGGCCAACGTCCTGACTTTC.

Details on this clone: Other nucleotide sequences from this sample produce the same CDR3. The V call is TRBV5-6, the J call TRBJ1-5; a weak D match, TRBD1 (5 bases). CDR1 and CDR2 (germline): SGHDT, YYEEEE. CDR3 length: 14 residues. V shed 1 base and J shed 1 base, with 6 bases lying between them. This chain's CDR3 is CASSLQGSNQPQHF. The CDR3 coding sequence is TGTGCCAGCAGCTTGCAGGGAAGCAATCAGCCCCAGCATTTT.